This is a list of T cell receptor beta chains from one sample in a study of cytomegalovirus exposure and HLA in healthy donors. The repertoire was sequenced with immunoSEQ multiplex PCR; TCRdb's copy has only in-frame clones and lacks some. The sample holds 150,000 to 190,000 clones, around 79% seen once. Sequenced material: PBMCs. These receptors originate from a man aged 18 to 29 in good health and CMV-seronegative. Both conserved end residues are part of each CDR3. A D gene is named only where the DNA matches it firmly. The size entry is marked missing in some rows and otherwise reads once, few, many or a size class.

. | TRBJ1-1 | TRBV4-3 | medium-sized | TGCGCCAGCAGCCAAGTTGCAGGTTTGAACACTGAAGCTTTCTTT | CASSQVAGLNTEAFF
. | TRBJ1-2 | TRBV28 | . | TGTGCCAGCAGTCAACAGGCGGCGGGCTACACCTTC | CASSQQAAGYTF
. | TRBJ1-1 | TRBV19 | . | TGTGCCAGTAGTCTGGGGGGGCGACTTGAAGCTTTCTTT | CASSLGGRLEAFF
. | TRBJ2-1 | TRBV6-5 | . | TGTGCCAGCAGCCCCAGACAGGAGGCCTACAATGAGCAGTTCTTC | CASSPRQEAYNEQFF
. | TRBJ2-1 | TRBV2 | . | TGTGCCAGCGGAGGGGGGGGGCCGTCCTACAATGAGCAGTTCTTC | CASGGGGPSYNEQFF
. | TRBJ2-6 | TRBV14 | . | TGTGCCAGCAGCCAACGCAGGTCTGGGGCCAACGTCCTGACTTTC | CASSQRRSGANVLTF
. | TRBJ1-1 | TRBV28 | . | TGTGCCAGCAGTTTGGGTGATGGGACACCCTCCGCGGGTGAAGCTTTCTTT | CASSLGDGTPSAGEAFF
. | TRBJ1-1 | TRBV16 | . | TGTGCCAGCAGCCCGCTCGGGGAGGGAGGCGGTGAAGCTTTCTTT | CASSPLGEGGGEAFF
. | TRBJ2-3 | TRBV15 | . | TGTGCCACCAGCGACCCCAGGGCGGGGAGCCGACAAAGCACAGATACGCAGTATTTT | CATSDPRAGSRQSTDTQYF
. | TRBJ1-2 | TRBV27 | . | TGTGCCAGCAGTTTAGGCAATACTAACTATGGCTACACCTTC | CASSLGNTNYGYTF
. | TRBJ2-5 | TRBV4-1 | . | TGCGCCAGCAGGCAAGGGGGTACAGGGTTAAGAGAGACCCAGTACTTC | CASRQGGTGLRETQYF
TRBD1 | TRBJ2-1 | TRBV7-8 | once | TGTGCCAGTTCCCGGGGACAGGCGACCTCCGAGCAGTTCTTC | CASSRGQATSEQFF
TRBD2 | TRBJ2-7 | TRBV27 | . | TGTGCCAGCAGGGGGACGGGAGGGAGGGTATACGAGCAGTACTTC | CASRGTGGRVYEQYF
TRBD2 | TRBJ2-3 | TRBV11-2 | once | TGTGCCAGCAGCTTGGCCGGGACTACCCTCACAGATACGCAGTATTTT | CASSLAGTTLTDTQYF
TRBD1 | TRBJ1-2 | TRBV30 | . | TGTGCCTGGACTCCAGGGGGCTCTGGCTACACCTTC | CAWTPGGSGYTF
TRBD1 | TRBJ2-7 | TRBV7-8 | . | TGTGCCAGCAGCCCGAGGACAGGGAGGATCGAGCAGTACTTC | CASSPRTGRIEQYF
TRBD1 | TRBJ1-2 | TRBV28 | . | TGTGCCAGCAGCTCAATAGACAGGGAATACTATGGCTACACCTTC | CASSSIDREYYGYTF
TRBD1 | TRBJ1-2 | TRBV27 | . | TGTGCCAGCTCCCGACAGGGACAGGGACCCTATGGCTACACCTTC | CASSRQGQGPYGYTF
TRBD1 | TRBJ1-4 | TRBV5-1 | . | TGCGCCAGCCGCTCGTCCGGGACAGTTAATGAAAAACTGTTTTTT | CASRSSGTVNEKLFF
TRBD2 | TRBJ2-7 | TRBV10-3 | . | TGTGCCATCAGTGAGTCCACTAGCGGGAGCCCGTACGAGCAGTACTTC | CAISESTSGSPYEQYF
TRBD2 | TRBJ2-1 | TRBV4-1 | few | TGCGCCAGCAGCCAAGACCCGGGACTAGCGTTTAGCTCCTACAATGAGCAGTTCTTC | CASSQDPGLAFSSYNEQFF
. | TRBJ1-3 | TRBV4-3 | . | TGCGCCAGCAGCCAAGATGTCAGGGTTGGAAACACCATATATTTT | CASSQDVRVGNTIYF
. | TRBJ2-7 | TRBV4-3 | . | TGCGCCAGCAGCCAGGAACCCCTAGGCGCATACTCCTACGAGCAGTACTTC | CASSQEPLGAYSYEQYF
TRBD2 | TRBJ2-5 | TRBV5-1 | once | TGCGCCAGCAGCTTGGTTAGCGGGAGTGAGACCCAGTACTTC | CASSLVSGSETQYF
. | TRBJ2-3 | TRBV7-8 | . | TGTGCCAGCAGCCCCTTCGGGGATACGCAGTATTTT | CASSPFGDTQYF
TRBD1 | TRBJ2-7 | TRBV19 | . | TGTGCCAGTAGGCCCGGGACAGGGGACTACGAGCAGTACTTC | CASRPGTGDYEQYF
. | TRBJ1-2 | TRBV10-1 | once | TGCGCCAGCAGTGAAGGGCAGGGGCTCGGCTACACCTTC | CASSEGQGLGYTF
TRBD1 | TRBJ1-2 | TRBV2 | . | TGTGCCAGCAGTGAACAGGGGGCAGAATATGGCTACACCTTC | CASSEQGAEYGYTF
TRBD2 | TRBJ2-3 | TRBV5-1 | . | TGCGCCAGCAGCTCAGGGACTAGCGGAGGTGCTAGCACAGATACGCAGTATTTT | CASSSGTSGGASTDTQYF
. | TRBJ2-1 | TRBV30 | . | TGTGCCTGGAGGGGGAGTTCCTACAATGAGCAGTTCTTC | CAWRGSSYNEQFF
. | TRBJ2-7 | TRBV28 | . | TGTGCCAGTAGCTGGACCTACGAGCAGTACTTC | CASSWTYEQYF
. | TRBJ1-6 | TRBV10-3 | . | TGTGCCAGCATGGACAGTTATAATTCACCCCTCCACTTT | CASMDSYNSPLHF
. | TRBJ2-2 | TRBV9 | . | TGTGCCAGCAGCGTATCCGGGGAGGGGGGAACCGGGGAGCTGTTTTTT | CASSVSGEGGTGELFF
TRBD2 | TRBJ2-2 | TRBV6-5 | . | TGTGCCAGCAGTTATGGTCTAGCGGGACCCGGGGAGCTGTTTTTT | CASSYGLAGPGELFF
TRBD2 | TRBJ2-1 | TRBV7-7 | . | TGTGCCAGCAGCTTATCGACTAGCGTCGGGGATGAGCAGTTCTTC | CASSLSTSVGDEQFF
. | TRBJ1-5 | TRBV19 | . | TGTGCCAGTAGTATGCAGGGGTTCAGTCAGCCCCAGCATTTT | CASSMQGFSQPQHF
. | TRBJ2-4 | TRBV25-1 | few | TGTGCCAGCAGTGAACCAGGGAACGTTGGCAAAAACATTCAGTACTTC | CASSEPGNVGKNIQYF
TRBD2 | TRBJ2-3 | TRBV6-6 | . | TGTGCCAGCAGGTCCCGACCTAGCGGGACAGATACGCAGTATTTT | CASRSRPSGTDTQYF
TRBD1 | TRBJ2-2 | TRBV9 | . | TGTGCCAGCAGCGTTGCGGCGCAGGGGGTCGGCACCGGGGAGCTGTTTTTT | CASSVAAQGVGTGELFF
. | TRBJ2-3 | TRBV7-2 | . | TGTGCCAGCAGCTTAATTCGACGTCGGGCAGATACGCAGTATTTT | CASSLIRRRADTQYF
TRBD1 | TRBJ2-1 | TRBV27 | . | TGTGCCAGTTTACCGACAGGGGGCTCCTCAAATGAGCAGTTCTTC | CASLPTGGSSNEQFF
TRBD1 | TRBJ2-4 | TRBV28 | . | TGTGCCAGCGCAGGGGGCGATCGGAACATTCAGTACTTC | CASAGGDRNIQYF
. | TRBJ1-5 | TRBV4-3 | . | TGCGCCAGCAGCCAAGATTGGCTGAATAGCAATCAGCCCCAGCATTTT | CASSQDWLNSNQPQHF
. | TRBJ2-1 | TRBV6-5 | . | TGTGCCAGCAGTCTTGAGGAGGGCCCTTACAATGAGCAGTTCTTC | CASSLEEGPYNEQFF
TRBD2 | TRBJ2-1 | TRBV28 | . | TGTGCCAGCAGTTCTAGCGGGAGGGTAGGGAATGAGCAGTTCTTC | CASSSSGRVGNEQFF
TRBD2 | TRBJ2-2 | TRBV4-1 | . | TGCGCCAGCAGCCAAGTCACAGTGATAGCGGGAGGGGGCGGGGAGCTGTTTTTT | CASSQVTVIAGGGGELFF
. | TRBJ2-5 | TRBV20-1 | . | TGCAGTGCCCCCTCACTGGAGACCCAGTACTTC | CSAPSLETQYF
. | TRBJ2-7 | TRBV7-9 | . | TGTGCCAGCAGCTTAGGGGTAGCGGCAAGTTGGAGGTACGAGCAGTACTTC | CASSLGVAASWRYEQYF
TRBD1 | TRBJ2-2 | TRBV23-1 | . | TGCGCCAGCAGTCCCCCGGGACAGCCTATCCTCACCGGGGAGCTGTTTTTT | CASSPPGQPILTGELFF
TRBD2 | TRBJ2-7 | TRBV27 | . | TGTGCCAGCAGTTTAAAGGGACTAGGGCCATCCTACGAGCAGTACTTC | CASSLKGLGPSYEQYF
TRBD1 | TRBJ2-3 | TRBV28 | . | TGTGCCAGCAGTACCCGGGACAGGGGGCAAGATACGCAGTATTTT | CASSTRDRGQDTQYF
TRBD2 | TRBJ2-7 | TRBV9 | few | TGTGCCAGCAGCTTAGCGGGGAGCTCCTACGAGCAGTACTTC | CASSLAGSSYEQYF
TRBD1 | TRBJ2-6 | TRBV5-5 | . | TGTGCCAGCAGCTTGGATCGGGACAGGGCTGGGGCCAACGTCCTGACTTTC | CASSLDRDRAGANVLTF
TRBD1 | TRBJ1-2 | TRBV5-5 | . | TGTGCCAGCAGTCCCCGACAGGGAGGCGGCTACACCTTC | CASSPRQGGGYTF
TRBD2 | TRBJ2-1 | TRBV10-3 | . | TGTGCCATCAGTGAGGACCTACTAGCGGGAGCTGGTAATGAGCAGTTCTTC | CAISEDLLAGAGNEQFF
TRBD1 | TRBJ2-3 | TRBV29-1 | . | TGCAGCGCCTCCGGGACAGGGGGCTCGGTTAGCACAGATACGCAGTATTTT | CSASGTGGSVSTDTQYF
. | TRBJ2-7 | TRBV7-2 | . | TGTGCCAGCAGCGCTACCTACGAGCAGTACTTC | CASSATYEQYF
TRBD2 | TRBJ2-7 | TRBV7-2 | . | TGTGCCAGCAGCTTCTCGTTTGGACTAGCGGGATACGAGCAGTACTTC | CASSFSFGLAGYEQYF
. | TRBJ2-1 | TRBV11-2 | . | TGTGCCAGCAGTAACCGGAATGAGCAGTTCTTC | CASSNRNEQFF